This section outlines one TCR beta chain sequence together with its context. Its antigen remains unknown. This sample was taken from a study of cytotoxic CD8 clonotypes in ibrutinib-treated CLL. There are 15 residues in the CDR3. Trimming shortened V by 3 bases and J by 0 bases, and 9 bases separated the two germline ends. The germline gives CDR1 MDHEN, CDR2 SYDVKM. Here immunoSEQ multiplex PCR was the method, and the copy in TCRdb shows in-frame clones only, minus some. The data show 200,000 to 250,000 clones, 79% seen once. Study-level results: Clonotypes that were public were uncommon, and they contracted or stayed stable on treatment. Clonality, elevated at ibrutinib response, dropped back toward baseline at progression. Pretreatment clonality was elevated relative to age-matched healthy donors and paralleled circulating CD8+ T-cell counts.

From cryopreserved PBMCs came approximately 1.9 micrograms of genomic DNA used for TCR beta libraries. The chain carries TRBV28 and TRBJ2-1; D is uncertain. This clonotype originated in a human donor with chronic lymphocytic leukemia. Source: PBMCs, taken after 12 months of ibrutinib treatment. The CDR3 here is CASSFGDNSYNEQFF. CDR3 sequence (DNA): TGTGCCAGCAGTTTCGGAGACAACTCCTACAATGAGCAGTTCTTC. Filled out from reference TRBV28 and TRBJ2-1, the complete variable domain reads DVKVTQSSRYLVKRTGEKVFLECVQDMDHENMFWYRQDPGLGLRLIYFSYDVKMKEKGDIPEGYSVSREKKERFSLILESASTNQTSMYLCASSFGDNSYNEQFFGPGTRLTVL.